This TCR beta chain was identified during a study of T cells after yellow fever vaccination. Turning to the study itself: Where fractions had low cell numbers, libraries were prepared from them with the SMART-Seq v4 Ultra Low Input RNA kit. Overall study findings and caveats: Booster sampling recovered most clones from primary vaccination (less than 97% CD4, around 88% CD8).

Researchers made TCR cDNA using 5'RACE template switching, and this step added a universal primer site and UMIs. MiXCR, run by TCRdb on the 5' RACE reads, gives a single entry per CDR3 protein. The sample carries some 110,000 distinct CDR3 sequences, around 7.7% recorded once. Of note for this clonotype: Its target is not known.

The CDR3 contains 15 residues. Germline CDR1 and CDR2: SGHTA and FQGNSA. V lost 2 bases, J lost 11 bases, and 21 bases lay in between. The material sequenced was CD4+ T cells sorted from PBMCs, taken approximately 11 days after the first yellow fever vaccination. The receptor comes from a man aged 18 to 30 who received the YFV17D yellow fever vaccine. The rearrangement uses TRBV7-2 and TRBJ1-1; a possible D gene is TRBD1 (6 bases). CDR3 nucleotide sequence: TGTGCCAGCAGCTTAAGCCCGGGGGCAGGCGGTAAGGCTTTCTTT. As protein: CASSLSPGAGGKAFF. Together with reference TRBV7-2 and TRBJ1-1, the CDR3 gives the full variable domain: GAGVSQSPSNKVTEKGKDVELRCDPISGHTALYWYRQSLGQGLEFLIYFQGNSAPDKSGLPSDRFSAERTGGSVSTLTIQRTQQEDSAVYLCASSLSPGAGGKAFFGQGTRLTVV.